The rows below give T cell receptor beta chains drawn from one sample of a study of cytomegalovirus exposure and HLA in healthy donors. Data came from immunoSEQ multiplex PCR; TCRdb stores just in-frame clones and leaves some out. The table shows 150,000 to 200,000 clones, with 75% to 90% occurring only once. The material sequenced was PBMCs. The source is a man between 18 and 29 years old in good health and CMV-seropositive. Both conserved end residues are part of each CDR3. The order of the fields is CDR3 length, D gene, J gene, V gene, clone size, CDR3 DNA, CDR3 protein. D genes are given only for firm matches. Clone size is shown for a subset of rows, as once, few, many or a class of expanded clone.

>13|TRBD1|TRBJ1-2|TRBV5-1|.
TGCGCCAGCAGCTTGGAGGGGGCCTATGGCTACACCTTC
CASSLEGAYGYTF
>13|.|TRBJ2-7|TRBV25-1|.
TGTGCCAGCAGTGAATCCAGGGCCAACGAGCAGTACTTC
CASSESRANEQYF
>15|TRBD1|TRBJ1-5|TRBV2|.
TGTGCCAGCAGCGCCGGACAGGGCCCAAATCAGCCCCAGCATTTT
CASSAGQGPNQPQHF
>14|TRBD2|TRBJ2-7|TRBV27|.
TGTGCCAGTTCGCGGGCGGGGGGGCCTAACGAGCAGTACTTC
CASSRAGGPNEQYF
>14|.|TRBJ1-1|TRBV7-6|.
TGTGCCAGCAGCCAACCGCGGGTACTAACTGAAGCTTTCTTT
CASSQPRVLTEAFF
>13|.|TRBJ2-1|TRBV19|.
TGTGCCAGTAGTACGAAAAGGACAGAAAAGCAGTTCTTC
CASSTKRTEKQFF
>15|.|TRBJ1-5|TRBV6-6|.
TGTGCCAGCAGTTACCATCCACAGGGAGATCAGCCCCAGCATTTT
CASSYHPQGDQPQHF
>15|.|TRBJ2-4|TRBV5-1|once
TGCGCCAGCACCTTCGCAGCAGGGGCCAAAAACATTCAGTACTTC
CASTFAAGAKNIQYF
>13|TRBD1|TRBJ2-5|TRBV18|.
TGTGCCAGCTCAAGGGACAGGGAAGGGACCCAGTACTTC
CASSRDREGTQYF
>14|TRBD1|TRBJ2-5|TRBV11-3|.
TGTGCCAGCAGCTCGGCAGGGGGCAGTGAGACCCAGTACTTC
CASSSAGGSETQYF
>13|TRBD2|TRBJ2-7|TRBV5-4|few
TGTGCCAGCACTAGCGGGGGTCTGTACGAGCAGTACTTC
CASTSGGLYEQYF
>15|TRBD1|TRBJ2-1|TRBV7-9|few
TGTGCCAGCAGCTTAGTGCGCGGGACAGGAAATGAGCAGTTCTTC
CASSLVRGTGNEQFF
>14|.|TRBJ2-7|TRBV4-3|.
TGCGCCAGCAGCCAAGCAACAGGCCAGGACGAGCAGTACTTC
CASSQATGQDEQYF
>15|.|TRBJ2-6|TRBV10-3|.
TGTGCCATCAGTGAGCAGAAATCTGGGGCCAACGTCCTGACTTTC
CAISEQKSGANVLTF
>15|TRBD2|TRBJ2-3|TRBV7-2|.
TGTGCCAGCAGCTTACTAGCGGGCCGCACAGATACGCAGTATTTT
CASSLLAGRTDTQYF
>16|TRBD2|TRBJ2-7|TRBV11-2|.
TGTGCCAGCAGCGACAGGACTAGCGGGGGCCCCTACGAGCAGTACTTC
CASSDRTSGGPYEQYF
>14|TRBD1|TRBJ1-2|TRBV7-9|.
TGTGCCAGCAGCCGACCTGGGACAGAGAATGGCTACACCTTC
CASSRPGTENGYTF
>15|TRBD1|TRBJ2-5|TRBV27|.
TGTGCCAGCAGTGCCAACCGACAGGGTGGGGTAACCCAGTACTTC
CASSANRQGGVTQYF
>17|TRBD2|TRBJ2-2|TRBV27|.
TGTGCCAGCAGTTCAGGGACTAGCGGGGGGGCCCCCGGGGAGCTGTTTTTT
CASSSGTSGGAPGELFF